The 10 T cell receptor beta chains below come from one sample, sequenced in a study of T cells expressing NK-cell markers (dated by TCRdb to about 2020). The receptor library was made with 5' RACE. For sequencing, an Illumina HiSeq 2000 was employed. The reads underwent TCRdb reprocessing, giving one record for each CDR3 protein sequence and no DNA. This sample's clone table shows 120,000 to 150,000 distinct CDR3 sequences. In total, the top ten clones hold roughly 12% of the sample. Material: blood T cells: a sorted CD56 or NKG2C T cell subset, CD4+ or CD8+ T cells, or bulk PBMC T cells (not recorded which). Every receptor here comes from a man between 18 and 29 years old in good health. Donor details come from another sample of the same person, matched by shared clones.

This sequence joins TRBV25-1 and TRBJ2-1; the D gene TCRdb calls, TRBD2, cannot be checked with no DNA. Germline V lookup: CDR1 MGHDK, CDR2 SYGVNS. The CDR3 is 14 amino acids. The CDR3 here is CASSELDGINEQFF.

The chain has TRBV19 and TRBJ2-1. The CDR3 has 13 residues. Germline V gives CDR1 LNHDA, CDR2 SQIVND (reference sequence). The CDR3 sequence is CASRSIQYHEQFF.

This chain joins TRBV24-1 and TRBJ2-1; TCRdb's D gene call, TRBD2, goes unchecked for lack of DNA. The CDR3 is 17 residues long. Per germline, CDR1 KGHDR and CDR2 SFDVKD. The CDR3 loop is CATSEASGRARNNEQFF.

The rearrangement uses TRBV12-3 or TRBV12-4 and TRBJ2-1; no DNA is available, so the TRBD2 call from TCRdb remains unchecked. The CDR3 contains 17 residues. The CDR3 protein is CASTPDGASGRYNEQFF.

The J gene is TRBJ2-3, the V gene TRBV12-3 or TRBV12-4; TCRdb selects TRBD1, and the lack of DNA leaves this call unchecked. The CDR3 is 17 residues long. CDR3 sequence reads: CASSPGSGKEHTDTQYF.

This sequence joins TRBV7-2 and TRBJ2-5; TCRdb designates TRBD2, a call that cannot be tested without DNA. The CDR3 spans 18 residues. Germline V gives CDR1 SGHTA, CDR2 FQGNSA. The CDR3 loop reads CASSLAPQLAGFQETQYF.

J is TRBJ2-1 and V is TRBV7-9; absent DNA, TCRdb's TRBD2 call cannot be checked. This CDR3 spans 14 amino acids. Looked up from germline, CDR1 is SEHNR and CDR2 is FQNEAQ (reference sequence). CDR3 residues: CASRGVSGENEQFF.

The chain employs TRBV5-1 and TRBJ2-5; the D call from TCRdb, TRBD1, cannot be confirmed without DNA. The CDR3 consists of 14 residues. Looked up from germline, CDR1 is SGHRS and CDR2 is YFSETQ. Here the CDR3 reads CASSLPTGQETQYF. Variable domain in full (rest from reference TRBV5-1 and TRBJ2-5): KAGVTQTPRYLIKTRGQQVTLSCSPISGHRSVSWYQQTPGQGLQFLFEYFSETQRNKGNFPGRFSGRQFSNSRSEMNVSTLELGDSALYLCASSLPTGQETQYFGPGTRLLVL.

J is TRBJ2-3 and V is TRBV30; lacking DNA, the TRBD2 call made by TCRdb goes unchecked. This CDR3 region has 14 residues. CDR1 is GTSNPN and CDR2 is SVGIG in the germline V gene (reference sequence). CDR3 residues: CAWSVSSGKDTQYF.

The genes are TRBV6-5 and TRBJ2-2; the D call of TRBD2 rests on TCRdb alone, since no DNA is present to check it. This CDR3 spans 18 amino acids. CDR1 and CDR2 (germline): MNHEY, SVGAGI. The CDR3 is CASSSWTSGRSVTGELFF.